This entry lists 23 T cell receptor beta chains sequenced from one sample in a study of blood T cell repertoires in COVID-19. Using immunoSEQ multiplex PCR, the repertoire was profiled, and TCRdb retains in-frame clones only, with some absent. The table includes around 190,000 clones, approximately 91% detected once. The sample was peripheral blood. The source is a man aged 50-59 years with COVID-19, enrolled during active disease.

CDR3 residues: CASSLGGSSYNEQFF. The CDR3 region has the DNA TGTGCCAGCAGCCTAGGCGGGAGCTCCTACAATGAGCAGTTCTTC. This rearrangement joins TRBV5-8 to TRBJ2-1; 7 bases are shared with TRBD2. Per the germline V gene, CDR1 is SGHTS and CDR2 is YDEGEE. V dropped 4 bases and J dropped 0; count of bases not matched to a gene: 4. This CDR3 comprises 15 residues.

The V gene is TRBV23-1, the J gene TRBJ2-1; D perhaps matches TRBD2 (5 bases). TRBV23-1 is noted as an ORF with a role that remains uncertain. The CDR3 contains 15 residues. V was pared by 9 bases and J by 4 bases, with 19 bases between. Here the CDR3 reads CARIAGVLPYNEQFF. The CDR3, as DNA: TGCGCCAGGATTGCCGGGGTTCTCCCTTACAATGAGCAGTTCTTC.

V usage is TRBV27 and J usage is TRBJ2-6; 9 nucleotides match TRBD1. Germline V lookup: CDR1 MNHEY, CDR2 SMNVEV (reference sequence). Trimming cost V 7 bases and J 4 bases; bases outside gene matches: 14. The CDR3 covers 18 residues. The CDR3 sequence is CASTRLVQGASGANVLTF. The CDR3 DNA is TGTGCCAGCACCCGACTGGTACAGGGGGCGTCCGGGGCCAACGTCCTGACTTTC.

The chain couples TRBV7-3 to TRBJ2-1, with 10 bases lining up with TRBD2. CDR1 and CDR2 from the germline V gene are SGHTA and FQGTGA. This CDR3 spans 15 amino acids. Trimming at V came to 5 bases and at J to 4 bases, leaving 5 bases not matched to a gene. The CDR3 DNA follows: TGTGCCAGCAGCCTGACTAGCGGGCCTTACAATGAGCAGTTCTTC. Its protein is CASSLTSGPYNEQFF.

The chain has TRBV7-2 and TRBJ1-6; D gene uncertain. The germline CDR1 and CDR2 sequences are SGHTA and FQGNSA. The CDR3 totals 15 residues. V shed 0 bases and J shed 7 bases, with 10 bases lying between them. The CDR3 region is CASSLASGSNSPLHF. CDR3 bases: TGTGCCAGCAGCTTAGCGTCGGGATCCAATTCACCCCTCCACTTT.

The gene calls are TRBV6-5 and TRBJ1-1; 7 bases are a match to TRBD1. The CDR3 is 14 amino acids. Germline values: CDR1 MNHEY, CDR2 SVGAGI. Germline trimming cut 4 bases from V and 1 base from J; bases unmatched to any gene: 3. This CDR3 reads CASSWTGRNTEAFF. For the CDR3, the DNA is TGTGCCAGCAGTTGGACAGGACGGAACACTGAAGCTTTCTTT.

The genes are TRBV5-1 and TRBJ1-2; perhaps TRBD1 as D (6 bases). V lost 5 bases to trimming and J lost 4 bases, with 15 bases between them. The CDR3 loop spans 14 amino acids. The germline CDR1 and CDR2 sequences are SGHRS and YFSETQ. In DNA form, the CDR3 reads TGCGCCAGCAGACCCGGACAGAACTTCTATGGCTACACCTTC. Protein: CASRPGQNFYGYTF.

V and J are TRBV30 and TRBJ2-3, with 7 bases that match TRBD2. In germline, CDR1 is GTSNPN, CDR2 SVGIG (reference sequence). The CDR3 loop spans 14 amino acids. The V gene end was trimmed by 2 bases and the J gene end by 3 bases; junction bases not matched to a gene: 5. CDR3 sequence: CAWSSGRGTDTQYF. CDR3 nucleotide sequence: TGTGCCTGGAGTAGTGGGAGGGGTACAGATACGCAGTATTTT.

The V gene is TRBV5-1, the J gene TRBJ2-7; maybe TRBD2 (6 bases). With 3 bases removed from V and 2 bases from J, the gap between germline ends came to 12 bases. Germline V gene data show CDR1 as SGHRS and CDR2 as YFSETQ. The CDR3 sequence is 14 residues long. This CDR3 is CASSWSSGAYEQYF. The CDR3, as DNA: TGCGCCAGCAGCTGGAGTTCGGGGGCCTACGAGCAGTACTTC.

This rearrangement joins TRBV9 to TRBJ2-2; 10 bases line up with TRBD2. The V and J ends lost 1 base and 0 bases, in that order; junction bases with no gene match: 3. The CDR3 runs 17 residues. Germline V lookup: CDR1 SGDLS, CDR2 YYNGEE. CDR3 nucleotide sequence: TGTGCCAGCAGCGTAAGCGGGGGGGCAGCGAACACCGGGGAGCTGTTTTTT. Amino acids: CASSVSGGAANTGELFF.

This clone appeared once. The chain couples TRBV6-2 or TRBV6-3 to TRBJ2-2, with a weak D call TRBD1 (6 bases). The CDR3 sequence is 15 residues long. Germline CDR1 reads MNHEY; CDR2 reads SVGEGT. V was pared by 6 bases and J by 5 bases, with 16 bases between. CDR3 coding DNA: TGTGCCAGCAGCCAAGCCCCTCAGGGGACCGGGGAGCTGTTTTTT. This encodes CASSQAPQGTGELFF.

The V and J genes are TRBV18 and TRBJ2-2; D not certain. Trimming took 3 bases from V and 3 from J, leaving 14 bases between them. The germline CDR1 and CDR2 sequences are KGHSH and LQKENI. The CDR3 has 16 residues. The CDR3 sequence: CASSPQSLRDTGELFF. The CDR3, as DNA: TGTGCCAGCTCACCCCAAAGTCTCCGGGACACCGGGGAGCTGTTTTTT.

The rearrangement links TRBV7-6 to TRBJ1-5, with 10 positions matching TRBD1. Germline loops: CDR1 SGHVS, CDR2 FNYEAQ. The junction had 8 bases not matched to a gene; V was cut back by 5 bases and J by 7 bases. The CDR3 loop spans 15 amino acids. CDR3 nucleotides: TGTGCCAGCAGCCTCGGGACAGGGGCTTACCAGCCCCAGCATTTT. Protein sequence: CASSLGTGAYQPQHF.

The V gene is TRBV6-6, the J gene TRBJ2-7; 7 bases are a match to TRBD2. CDR3 length: 15 amino acids. CDR1 is MNHNY and CDR2 is SVGAGI in the germline V gene (reference sequence). Losses at the gene ends were 6 bases for V and 4 bases for J; bases not matched to a gene: 12. CDR3 amino acids: CASSSGRTSNYEQYF. CDR3 nucleotides: TGTGCCAGCAGCTCAGGGAGGACTAGTAATTACGAGCAGTACTTC.

This chain links TRBV10-3 with TRBJ1-2; possible D gene TRBD1, 6 bases. Germline CDR1 reads ENHRY; CDR2 reads SYGVKD. Trimming removed 4 bases from V and 0 bases from J, with 18 bases in between. CDR3 length equals 17 residues. CDR3 protein: CAISAQTGRNTNYGYTF. The CDR3 DNA reads TGTGCCATCAGTGCTCAAACAGGGCGTAATACTAACTATGGCTACACCTTC.

The chain uses TRBV15 and TRBJ2-2; 9 positions match TRBD1. With V trimmed by 0 bases and J by 4 bases, 9 bases remained unmatched. The CDR3 is 18 residues long. From germline, CDR1 is LNHNV and CDR2 YYDKDF (reference sequence). CDR3 bases: TGTGCCACCAGCAGAGAAATTGGGGGACAGGGAGTCACCGGGGAGCTGTTTTTT. Amino acids: CATSREIGGQGVTGELFF.

The chain employs TRBV18 and TRBJ2-7, with TRBD1 matching over 11 bases. The germline gives CDR1 KGHSH, CDR2 LQKENI. This CDR3 has 14 residues. V trimming: 0 bases; J trimming: 6 bases; junction bases outside the gene matches: 1. The CDR3, as DNA: TGTGCCAGCTCACCACCTGGGACAGGGGGCGAGCAGTACTTC. It is translated as CASSPPGTGGEQYF.

This chain connects TRBV12-2 to TRBJ2-4; the table's D call TRBD2 went unverified against the DNA. TRBV12-2 is a listed pseudogene. The CDR3 extends over 18 amino acids. CDR3 DNA: TGTGCAAGTCGCTTGGGACTAGCGGGGGTTCTAGCCAAAAACATTCAGTACTTC. Encoded protein: CASRLGLAGVLAKNIQYF.

The rearrangement uses TRBV9 and TRBJ2-3; a weak D match, TRBD2 (6 bases). The CDR3 totals 15 residues. Trimming took off 4 bases at V and 2 bases at J, with 14 bases between the two ends. Germline assignment: CDR1 SGDLS and CDR2 YYNGEE. The CDR3 loop reads CASSLAAGTTDTQYF. The CDR3 nucleotides read TGTGCCAGCAGCCTCGCAGCGGGCACCACAGATACGCAGTATTTT.

This clone was picked up a small number of times. This rearrangement joins TRBV5-4 to TRBJ2-7; 9 bases agree with TRBD1. Looked up from germline, CDR1 is SGHNT and CDR2 is YYREEE (reference sequence). The CDR3 length is 15 residues. Germline trimming cut 4 bases from V and 1 base from J; bases unmatched to any gene: 6. CDR3 sequence (DNA): TGTGCCAGCAGCCCCGGACAGGGGATTTCCTACGAGCAGTACTTC. This gives the protein CASSPGQGISYEQYF.

This rearrangement joins TRBV24-1 to TRBJ2-5, with 8 bases lining up with TRBD2. The CDR3 consists of 16 residues. Germline loops: CDR1 KGHDR, CDR2 SFDVKD. The V and J ends lost 4 bases and 4 bases, in that order; junction bases with no gene match: 10. Written as DNA, the CDR3 is TGTGCCACCAGTGACCGGGAGGGGAAGGCTCGAGAGACCCAGTACTTC. Amino acids: CATSDREGKARETQYF.

The genes are TRBV6-2 or TRBV6-3 and TRBJ1-1, with 8 bases identical to TRBD1. V lost 2 bases and J lost 1; bases outside the gene matches: 3. Looked up from germline, CDR1 is MNHEY and CDR2 is SVGEGT. This CDR3 region has 15 residues. For the CDR3, the DNA is TGTGCCAGCAGTTACCGCGGACAGGGGAACACTGAAGCTTTCTTT. Protein product: CASSYRGQGNTEAFF.

The chain links TRBV20-1 to TRBJ1-4; D is perhaps TRBD1 (6 bases). The germline CDR1 and CDR2 sequences are DFQATT and SNEGSKA (reference sequence). The CDR3 is 11 residues long. CDR3 in DNA: TGCAGCGCCCCGGACAGCGAAAAACTGTTTTTT. As protein: CSAPDSEKLFF.